The 28 T cell receptor beta chains listed next were all sequenced from one sample in a study of identical twins. TCRdb reprocessed the 5' RACE reads via MiXCR and lists one record per CDR3 protein. This table has fewer than 500,000 distinct CDR3 sequences, 24% appearing once. The sample was also reused in another study, on T cells expressing NK-cell markers.

The sequencing sample was made of CD4+ T cells sorted from blood. The origin of the receptors is a woman younger than 30 in good health.

This clonotype has only a few counts. The chain combines TRBV19 with TRBJ1-1; 7 nucleotides line up with TRBD1. Trimming removed 6 bases from V and 5 bases from J; junction bases left unmatched: 6. The germline V gene encodes CDR1 LNHDA and CDR2 SQIVND (reference sequence). This CDR3 has 13 residues. The CDR3 loop is CASRWQGGTEAFF. In nucleotides, the CDR3 is TGTGCCAGTAGGTGGCAGGGGGGAACTGAAGCTTTCTTT.

This chain connects TRBV4-3 to TRBJ2-2; no definite D call. Looked up from germline, CDR1 is LGHNA and CDR2 is YSLEER. The CDR3 length is 15 residues. V was shortened by 1 base and J by 5 bases, with 11 bases between the two germline ends. CDR3: CASSQVAVLTGELFF. The CDR3 DNA follows: TGCGCCAGCAGCCAAGTGGCTGTGCTGACCGGGGAGCTGTTTTTT.

The V and J genes are TRBV11-2 and TRBJ2-6; possibly TRBD2 for D (5 bases). This CDR3 comprises 18 residues. V lost 4 bases and J lost 0, with 16 bases in between. CDR1 SGHAT and CDR2 FQNNGV come from the germline V gene. CDR3 residues: CASSYQGPSSSGANVLTF. As DNA, the CDR3 is TGTGCCAGCAGCTACCAAGGGCCTAGCTCCTCTGGGGCCAACGTCCTGACTTTC.

This chain uses TRBV9 with TRBJ2-5; 8 nucleotides align to TRBD2. V shed 0 bases and J 1 base; nucleotides not matched to a gene: 11. Germline loops: CDR1 SGDLS, CDR2 YYNGEE. The CDR3 runs 18 residues. CDR3 in DNA: TGTGCCAGCAGCGTAGCTAGCGGCGGCGGGAGGAGCCAAGAGACCCAGTACTTC. Amino acid sequence: CASSVASGGGRSQETQYF.

This clonotype occurred a few times. The CDR3, as DNA: TGCAGCGTTGATGAGGCGGAGGGCGGGGAGCTGTTTTTT. Translation: CSVDEAEGGELFF. This sequence joins TRBV29-1 and TRBJ2-2, with D possibly TRBD2 on 6 matching bases. CDR1 and CDR2 from the germline V gene are SQVTM and ANQGSEA. Trimming shortened V by 3 bases and J by 7 bases, and 12 bases separated the two germline ends. CDR3 length: 13 amino acids.

This clonotype was counted at least ten times. The chain carries TRBV5-1 and TRBJ2-7, with D unresolved. CDR1 is SGHRS, CDR2 YFSETQ, per germline. The CDR3 sequence is 14 residues long. V gave up 0 bases and J gave up 6 bases, with 13 bases separating them. Here the CDR3 DNA reads TGCGCCAGCAGCTTGGCCGGTCTTGCACCCGAGCAGTACTTC. This sequence encodes CASSLAGLAPEQYF.

The rearrangement uses TRBV4-3 and TRBJ2-7; 10 bases line up with TRBD2. This CDR3 contains 14 residues. CDR1 LGHNA and CDR2 YSLEER come from the germline V gene. V dropped 4 bases and J dropped 7; count of bases not matched to a gene: 7. The CDR3 nucleotides read TGCGCCAGCAGCCGGGCTAGCGGGAGCGGGGAGCAGTACTTC. It specifies CASSRASGSGEQYF.

V usage is TRBV20-1 and J usage is TRBJ2-3; 7 nucleotides match TRBD2. Trimming cost V 5 bases and J 5 bases; bases outside gene matches: 10. This CDR3 contains 14 residues. CDR1 DFQATT and CDR2 SNEGSKA come from the germline V gene (reference sequence). CDR3 sequence reads: CSADLWGGVDTQYF. CDR3 sequence (DNA): TGCAGTGCTGACCTTTGGGGAGGGGTAGATACGCAGTATTTT.

This clonotype has only a few counts. The rearrangement joins TRBV18 to TRBJ1-1; possible D gene TRBD1, 5 bases. Deletions cut 3 bases from V and 7 bases from J, with 9 bases between. The CDR3 runs 12 residues. The germline gives CDR1 KGHSH, CDR2 LQKENI. The CDR3 sequence is CASSPTDLEAFF. CDR3 bases: TGTGCCAGCTCACCGACAGATCTTGAAGCTTTCTTT. Full variable domain (missing parts from reference TRBV18 and TRBJ1-1): NAGVMQNPRHLVRRRGQEARLRCSPMKGHSHVYWYRQLPEEGLKFMVYLQKENIIDESGMPKERFSAEFPKEGPSILRIQQVVRGDSAAYFCASSPTDLEAFFGQGTRLTVV.

This clonotype showed up just a few times. The V and J genes are TRBV20-1 and TRBJ2-7; 9 nucleotides align to TRBD2. The V and J ends lost 3 bases and 5 bases, in that order; junction bases with no gene match: 8. Germline assignment: CDR1 DFQATT and CDR2 SNEGSKA (reference sequence). This CDR3 has 14 residues. The CDR3 sequence is CSASSLAGIDEQYF. As DNA, the CDR3 is TGCAGTGCTAGTTCGCTAGCGGGAATTGACGAGCAGTACTTC.

This chain joins TRBV12-3 or TRBV12-4 and TRBJ1-2, with D tentatively TRBD1 (5 bases). There are 13 residues in the CDR3. V lost 5 bases, J lost 4 bases, and 11 bases lay in between. The CDR3 is CASSARGTYGYTF. The CDR3 DNA reads TGTGCCAGCAGTGCAAGGGGTACCTATGGCTACACCTTC.

This clonotype was observed a handful of times. The chain employs TRBV21-1 and TRBJ2-1; the table assigns TRBD1, which was not confirmed against the DNA. TRBV21-1 is designated a pseudogene. The CDR3 is 14 amino acids. CDR3 in amino acids: CASSHGVRGNEQFF. The CDR3 DNA sequence: TGTGCCAGCAGCCACGGGGTCCGGGGGAATGAGCAGTTCTTC.

This clonotype has only a few counts. V is TRBV5-1 and J is TRBJ1-2; TRBD1 agrees at 10 bases. CDR3 length: 15 amino acids. Germline assignment: CDR1 SGHRS and CDR2 YFSETQ. The V and J ends lost 0 bases and 4 bases, in that order; junction bases with no gene match: 3. CDR3 protein: CASSLAGQGSYGYTF. The CDR3 region has the DNA TGCGCCAGCAGCTTGGCGGGACAGGGGAGCTATGGCTACACCTTC. Full variable domain (rest looked up from reference TRBV5-1 and TRBJ1-2): KAGVTQTPRYLIKTRGQQVTLSCSPISGHRSVSWYQQTPGQGLQFLFEYFSETQRNKGNFPGRFSGRQFSNSRSEMNVSTLELGDSALYLCASSLAGQGSYGYTFGSGTRLTVV.

This clonotype showed up many times. The chain carries TRBV30 and TRBJ1-4; TRBD1 matches at 7 bases. From germline, CDR1 is GTSNPN and CDR2 SVGIG (reference sequence). The CDR3 runs to 14 residues. The V and J ends lost 1 base and 8 bases, in that order; junction bases with no gene match: 7. The CDR3 protein is CAWSATGAEEKLFF. The DNA for the CDR3 is TGTGCCTGGAGTGCCACAGGGGCTGAGGAAAAACTGTTTTTT.

This clonotype was observed many times. The rearrangement links TRBV7-8 to TRBJ2-1; 7 nucleotides match TRBD2. Germline assignment: CDR1 SGHVS and CDR2 FQNEAQ. V was clipped by 5 bases and J by 6 bases; unmatched bases: 1. The CDR3 runs 12 residues. CDR3: CASSPSGNEQFF. CDR3 sequence (DNA): TGTGCCAGCAGCCCTAGCGGCAATGAGCAGTTCTTC.

Of note for this clonotype: The germline gene is not matched at one end of the junction; a read error may be the cause. This rearrangement joins TRBV5-1 to TRBJ1-4; 8 nucleotides line up with TRBD1. CDR3 length equals 17 residues. CDR1 is SGHRS and CDR2 is YFSETQ in the germline V gene. The CDR3 sequence: CASSPGSGGSSNEKLLF. Here the CDR3 DNA reads TGCGCCAGCAGCCCGGGATCAGGGGGCAGTTCTAATGAAAAACTGCTTTTT.

There are a few counts of this clonotype. This rearrangement joins TRBV11-2 to TRBJ2-3, with TRBD2 identical over 14 bases. The germline V gene has CDR1 SGHAT and CDR2 FQNNGV. The V and J ends lost 6 bases and 1 base, in that order; junction bases with no gene match: 12. The CDR3 sequence is 19 residues long. The CDR3, as DNA: TGTGCCAGCAGACGACCCGGACTAGCGGGAGGAGGCCGCACAGATACGCAGTATTTT. Translated: CASRRPGLAGGGRTDTQYF.

This chain links TRBV6-2 or TRBV6-3 with TRBJ2-2, with 7 bases lining up with TRBD2. CDR1 MNHEY and CDR2 SVGEGT come from the germline V gene. V was clipped by 7 bases and J by 0 bases; unmatched bases: 14. CDR3 size: 18 residues. CDR3 protein: CASTNGKVAGANTGELFF. The CDR3 DNA follows: TGTGCCAGCACTAACGGGAAGGTAGCGGGCGCGAACACCGGGGAGCTGTTTTTT.

This clonotype occurred a few times. The chain has TRBV6-5 and TRBJ2-7, with TRBD2 as a possible D gene (6 bases). The germline V gene has CDR1 MNHEY and CDR2 SVGAGI. The CDR3 sequence is 12 residues long. V lost 7 bases to trimming and J lost 2 bases, with 9 bases between them. CDR3 DNA sequence: TGTGCCAGCACTTCGGGGGCCTACGAGCAGTACTTC. Translating it yields CASTSGAYEQYF.

This clonotype was counted a few times. The CDR3 reads CASSYGQSRAFF. The CDR3 DNA reads as TGTGCCAGCAGCTACGGACAGAGTAGGGCTTTCTTT. The genes are TRBV12-3 or TRBV12-4 and TRBJ1-1, with D perhaps matching TRBD1 (6 bases). Between the trimmed V and J ends, which lost 6 bases and 11 bases, there was a span of 16 bases. The CDR3 runs 12 residues.

In its sample, this clonotype was seen a few times. This sequence joins TRBV10-3 and TRBJ2-2, with 12 nucleotides matching TRBD2. This CDR3 contains 17 residues. Germline V CDR1 and CDR2: ENHRY, SYGVKD. Unmatched junction bases numbered 4, after V lost 0 bases and J lost 5 bases. The DNA of the CDR3 is TGTGCCATCAGTGAGTCACGTCTAGCGGGAGGGACCGGGGAGCTGTTTTTT. As protein: CAISESRLAGGTGELFF.

This clonotype was observed many times. The V and J genes are TRBV7-2 and TRBJ2-7; 9 bases line up with TRBD2. V lost 3 bases to trimming and J lost 4 bases; unmatched junction nucleotides: 4. The CDR3 is 14 amino acids. The germline gives CDR1 SGHTA, CDR2 FQGNSA. This CDR3 reads CASSFIAGEYEQYF. The CDR3 region has the DNA TGTGCCAGCAGCTTCATAGCGGGGGAATACGAGCAGTACTTC.

The CDR3 loop reads CASSSSTPGSTDTQYF. CDR3 DNA sequence: TGTGCCAGCTCATCCTCGACTCCCGGGAGCACAGATACGCAGTATTTT. The chain uses TRBV18 and TRBJ2-3; no reliable D call. The germline gives CDR1 KGHSH, CDR2 LQKENI. V lost 5 bases and J 0 bases, leaving 15 bases between the germline ends. The CDR3 totals 16 residues.

J is TRBJ2-5 and V is TRBV5-1; D unresolved. The CDR3 covers 16 residues. Between the trimmed V and J ends, which lost 1 base and 2 bases, there was a span of 15 bases. CDR1 and CDR2 from the germline V gene are SGHRS and YFSETQ. The CDR3 loop reads CASSLPRLHNQETQYF. CDR3 in DNA: TGCGCCAGCAGCTTGCCACGGCTCCACAATCAAGAGACCCAGTACTTC.

Ten or more counts support this clonotype. The chain carries TRBV20-1 and TRBJ1-5, with D tentatively TRBD1 (5 bases). V dropped 3 bases and J dropped 1 base, with 16 bases sitting between them. CDR3 length: 16 amino acids. Germline-derived CDR1 and CDR2 are DFQATT and SNEGSKA (reference sequence). CDR3 in DNA: TGCAGTGCTAGGGGGGACGGCACAGTGAGCAATCAGCCCCAGCATTTT. As protein: CSARGDGTVSNQPQHF.

V gene TRBV9 combines with J gene TRBJ2-1; no clear D. The V gene's germline CDR1 is SGDLS and CDR2 YYNGEE. The V gene lost 0 bases and the J gene lost 5 bases, with 6 bases spanning the gap. The CDR3 totals 13 residues. CDR3 protein: CASSVVWDNEQFF. CDR3 nucleotides: TGTGCCAGCAGCGTAGTCTGGGACAATGAGCAGTTCTTC.

The genes are TRBV20-1 and TRBJ2-5; 12 nucleotides align to TRBD2. This CDR3 has 13 residues. In germline, CDR1 is DFQATT, CDR2 SNEGSKA (reference sequence). Germline trimming cut 6 bases from V and 13 bases from J; bases unmatched to any gene: 12. DNA for the CDR3: TGCAGTGCGAGTCTAGCGGGGGGGCCCTTTCCGTACTTC. It yields the protein CSASLAGGPFPYF.

The table lists this clonotype with a few counts. The chain couples TRBV9 to TRBJ2-5; D is perhaps TRBD1 (5 bases). The germline V gene has CDR1 SGDLS and CDR2 YYNGEE. V lost 4 bases and J lost 4, with 14 bases in between. This CDR3 has 14 amino acids. In nucleotides, the CDR3 is TGTGCCAGCAGCTCCCAAGGGGTTCGAGAGACCCAGTACTTC. This gives the protein CASSSQGVRETQYF.